This T cell receptor beta chain was observed in a study of blood T cell repertoires in COVID-19. Study at large: The origin of the acute and convalescent COVID-19 samples was the United States, Italy and Spain.

The method was immunoSEQ multiplex PCR; TCRdb's version includes in-frame clones alone and lacks a portion of them. The sample includes 200,000 to 300,000 clones, approximately 83% of them seen just once. This TCR derives from a woman under 40 who had recovered from COVID-19. Sequencing was carried out using peripheral blood.

CDR3 sequence: CASSLGLAGLDTQYF. CDR3 in DNA: TGTGCCAGCAGCTTAGGACTAGCGGGGTTGGATACGCAGTATTTT. The rearrangement uses TRBV7-9 and TRBJ2-3; 11 nucleotides line up with TRBD2. Germline V gives CDR1 SEHNR, CDR2 FQNEAQ (reference sequence). CDR3 length: 15 residues. V gave up 1 base and J gave up 6 bases; unmatched junction bases: 3.